This T cell receptor beta chain stems from a study of CD8+ T cells in alopecia areata. Points from the study as a whole: In scalp and blood, many expanded lesional clones persisted during tofacitinib.

Trimming left V 4 bases short and J 2 bases short, with 13 bases between. This CDR3 is 14 amino acids long. The germline gives CDR1 SGDLS, CDR2 YYNGEE. Sequencing relied on a cDNA template that was reverse transcribed from extracted RNA. Data came from immunoSEQ multiplex PCR; TCRdb stores just in-frame clones and leaves some out. The sample has roughly 120,000 clones; 58% are singletons. In this sample, this clone turned up once. The antigen remains undetermined. Treatment denoted: oral pan-JAK inhibitor, 5-10 mg twice daily. The source was CD8+ T cells sorted from blood, collected at week 4, from a patient treated with tofacitinib. The source is a human donor with alopecia areata. The J gene is TRBJ2-7, the V gene TRBV9; TRBD1 or TRBD2 may be the D gene (5 bases each). CDR3 loop: CASSTGTEAYEQYF. CDR3 nucleotides: TGTGCCAGCAGCACCGGGACGGAGGCCTACGAGCAGTACTTC.